This T cell receptor beta chain was obtained from a study of OX40 agonist ivuxolimab in advanced cancers. The overall study: Those enrolled were 70% to 85% male, with a mean age of roughly 62 years and ages from about 20 to 90. Overall study findings and caveats: At 0.1 to 3.0 mg/kg, clonal expansion of CD4+ and CD8+ blood T cells had occurred by week 6.

Germline V gene data show CDR1 as SGHAT and CDR2 as FQNNGV. The CDR3 extends over 18 amino acids. Unmatched junction bases numbered 8, after V lost 1 base and J lost 1 base. For this clone: As yet, its antigen is unknown.

TCRdb's copy holds only in-frame clones and misses some; the assay was immunoSEQ multiplex PCR. The sample includes tens of thousands of clones, about 80% seen only once; the top ten take around 12%. This specimen consisted of CD4+ or CD8+ T cells sorted from blood, obtained in a trial of the OX40 agonist ivuxolimab. The V call is TRBV11-2, the J call TRBJ2-7, with 12 bases matching TRBD2. The clonotype originates from an adult with an advanced solid tumor such as melanoma, head and neck, liver or kidney cancer. The CDR3 loop reads CASSLASLTSGGSYEQYF. CDR3 sequence (DNA): TGTGCCAGCAGCTTAGCCTCCCTGACTAGCGGGGGATCCTACGAGCAGTACTTC.